This T cell receptor beta chain comes out of a study of PD-1 blockade in classical Hodgkin lymphoma. Comment on this clone: Its antigen remains unidentified.

General study results and limits: Patients excluded were those beginning nivolumab under 1 year after ASCT.

Time point given: cycle 4 day 1 (C4D1), after 6 weeks of nivolumab. There was relapse after autologous stem cell transplantation in every patient, and there was variation in brentuximab vedotin exposure. Magnetic negative selection served to purify CD4+ T cells out of PBMCs that had been thawed. CDR3 length equals 15 residues. Looked up from germline, CDR1 is MDHEN and CDR2 is SYDVKM. V lost 5 bases to trimming and J lost 6 bases, with 20 bases between them. Generated by immunoSEQ multiplex PCR, the TCRdb table keeps only in-frame clones and is missing some. The sample holds around 26,000 clones; roughly 80% are singletons and the top ten take 3.1%.

This TCR was sampled from a human donor with classical Hodgkin lymphoma. The chain is built from TRBV28 and TRBJ2-7; D is possibly TRBD1 (6 bases). Specimen: CD4+ T cells from blood, collected before the fourth cycle of nivolumab. CDR3 sequence reads: CASSLQQGTRSEQYF. CDR3 nucleotides: TGTGCCAGCAGTCTCCAACAGGGAACAAGGTCCGAGCAGTACTTC.